The rows below give T cell receptor beta chains drawn from one sample of a study of healthy donors' naive CD4 and CD8 T cells. TCRdb ran MiXCR on the reads and lists one entry per CDR3 protein. Of roughly 200,000 distinct CDR3 sequences in the sample, nearly 75% were seen once. The sequencing input was naive CD4+ and CD8+ T cells sorted from blood, pooled from several donors. These receptors originate from a pool of human donors in good health; the sample pools cells from several healthy donors. Both conserved end residues are part of each CDR3. Only part of the rows carry a size: once, few, many, or a class if the clone is expanded.

TRBV5-6	TRBJ1-1	NA	CASHPPPSLGTEAFF
TRBV5-4	TRBJ2-1	NA	CASTAGGGRSYNEQFF
TRBV28	TRBJ2-7	NA	CASSLPQELSYEQYF
TRBV13	TRBJ1-2	few	CASSLSTHYGYTF
TRBV6-6	TRBJ1-5	NA	CASRRGWDQPQHF
TRBV19	TRBJ2-1	once	CASSIGGGNEQFF
TRBV18	TRBJ1-1	NA	CASSDRQGEVTEAFF
TRBV10-2	TRBJ2-3	NA	CASRDTDTQYF
TRBV20-1	TRBJ1-2	NA	CSARRGPNYGYTF
TRBV18	TRBJ2-3	NA	CASSPVLTDTQYF
TRBV20-1	TRBJ2-1	NA	CSAPLEQGLAIIKGEQFF
TRBV29-1	TRBJ2-1	NA	CSATGFSYNEQFF
TRBV27	TRBJ2-7	NA	CASTPGQDYSYEQYF
TRBV6-5	TRBJ1-1	NA	CASRLTVNTEAFF
TRBV6-5	TRBJ1-6	NA	CASSYPQGGSWSPLHF
TRBV5-4	TRBJ2-3	NA	CASSQDTDTQYF
TRBV13	TRBJ2-2	NA	CASSLGRGRAYSGELFF
TRBV29-1	TRBJ2-7	few	CSVEGQGAYEQYF
TRBV11-2	TRBJ1-2	NA	CASEYLGGATNYGYTF
TRBV12-3/TRBV12-4	TRBJ1-5	few	CASSPTGRGNQPQHF
TRBV5-4	TRBJ2-7	NA	CASSLDSLGASSYEQYF
TRBV30	TRBJ2-7	NA	CAWTGQGASPYEQYF
TRBV29-1	TRBJ1-1	few	CSVLAAGSSTEAFF
TRBV6-5	TRBJ2-7	NA	CASSYSEGIEQYF
TRBV19	TRBJ2-3	NA	CASSIAATSIRADTQYF
TRBV29-1	TRBJ2-7	NA	CSVGPGRGYEQYF
TRBV5-5	TRBJ1-2	few	CASSLASTRDTTF
TRBV7-8	TRBJ2-2	NA	CASSRGRPRTTQSSGELFF
TRBV5-5	TRBJ2-1	NA	CASSPPGPSSYNEQFF
TRBV4-3	TRBJ1-1	NA	CASSQYGGGDTEAFF
TRBV5-1	TRBJ1-2	NA	CASSAPDREVYGYTF
TRBV7-8	TRBJ2-2	NA	CASSPRTGNTGELFF
TRBV12-3/TRBV12-4	TRBJ2-3	few	CASSFRSTDTQYF
TRBV19	TRBJ1-1	NA	CASSIYGAEAFF
TRBV5-1	TRBJ2-1	NA	CASSLGQRTASVEQFF
TRBV6-5	TRBJ2-7	NA	CASSYSGQGSYEQYF
TRBV29-1	TRBJ2-1	few	CSVGTSADNEQFF
TRBV29-1	TRBJ1-5	NA	CSVSSGGNQPQHF
TRBV12-3/TRBV12-4	TRBJ1-5	NA	CASSLAGTGATQPQHF
TRBV29-1	TRBJ2-5	many	CSVEREFETQYF
TRBV19	TRBJ1-5	NA	CASSTPGAFQPQHF
TRBV29-1	TRBJ2-7	NA	CSVEGLGLPYEQYF
TRBV10-2	TRBJ1-5	NA	CASHEGGSQPQHF
TRBV6-9	TRBJ2-3	NA	CASETTGGSTDTQYF
TRBV29-1	TRBJ2-2	NA	CSVRAGELFF
TRBV15	TRBJ2-7	NA	CATSRDGNKNEQYF
TRBV30	TRBJ2-7	NA	CAWSGTGRGYEQYF
TRBV6-4	TRBJ2-3	few	CASSDSDTDTQYF
TRBV29-1	TRBJ1-1	NA	CSVGLLERQSMNTEAFF
TRBV6-5	TRBJ2-7	few	CASSYSDSYEQYF
TRBV27	TRBJ2-7	NA	CASSYRDGQYF
TRBV4-2	TRBJ1-1	NA	CASSRGSMMNTEAFF
TRBV29-1	TRBJ2-7	NA	CSVERGGLGDEQYF
TRBV19	TRBJ2-1	NA	CASTVRDRYYNEQFF
TRBV20-1	TRBJ2-7	few	CSALGQTYEQYF
TRBV27	TRBJ2-3	NA	CASSLRGDTQYF
TRBV6-2/TRBV6-3	TRBJ2-1	NA	CASSYPNRPEQFF
TRBV6-5	TRBJ1-3	few	CASSYSDRESGNTIYF